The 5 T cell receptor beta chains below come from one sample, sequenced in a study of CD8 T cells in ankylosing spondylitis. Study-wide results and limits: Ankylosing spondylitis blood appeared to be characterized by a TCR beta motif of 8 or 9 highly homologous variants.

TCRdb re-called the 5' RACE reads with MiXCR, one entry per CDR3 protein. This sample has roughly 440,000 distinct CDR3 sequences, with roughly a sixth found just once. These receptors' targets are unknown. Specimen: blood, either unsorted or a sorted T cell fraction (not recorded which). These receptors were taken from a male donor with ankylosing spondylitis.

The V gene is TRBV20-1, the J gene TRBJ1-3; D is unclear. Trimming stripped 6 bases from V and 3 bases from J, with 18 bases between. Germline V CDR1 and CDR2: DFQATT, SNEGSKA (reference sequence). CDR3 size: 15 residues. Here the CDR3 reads CSAMYGRGGGNTIYF. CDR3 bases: TGCAGTGCCATGTACGGGAGAGGAGGTGGAAACACCATATATTTT.

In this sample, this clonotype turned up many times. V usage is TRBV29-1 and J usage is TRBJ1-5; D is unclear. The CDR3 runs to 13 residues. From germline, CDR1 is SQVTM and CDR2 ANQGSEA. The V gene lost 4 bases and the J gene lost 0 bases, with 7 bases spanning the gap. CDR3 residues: CSVAQNSNQPQHF. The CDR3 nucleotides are TGCAGCGTTGCACAGAATAGCAATCAGCCCCAGCATTTT.

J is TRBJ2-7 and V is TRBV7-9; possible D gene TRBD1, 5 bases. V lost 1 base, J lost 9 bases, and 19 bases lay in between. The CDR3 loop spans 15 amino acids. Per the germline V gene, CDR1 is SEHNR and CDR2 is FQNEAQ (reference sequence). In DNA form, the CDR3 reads TGTGCCAGCAGCTTAGGAGCCCCAGGGCTTAGAGGGCAGTACTTC. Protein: CASSLGAPGLRGQYF.

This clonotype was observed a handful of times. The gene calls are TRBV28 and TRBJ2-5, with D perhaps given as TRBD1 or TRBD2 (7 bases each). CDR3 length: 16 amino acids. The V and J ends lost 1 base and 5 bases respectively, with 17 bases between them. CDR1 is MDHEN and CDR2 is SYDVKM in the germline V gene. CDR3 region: CASSLSGGGGRETQYF. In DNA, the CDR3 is TGTGCCAGCAGTTTATCAGGGGGGGGTGGACGGGAGACCCAGTACTTC.

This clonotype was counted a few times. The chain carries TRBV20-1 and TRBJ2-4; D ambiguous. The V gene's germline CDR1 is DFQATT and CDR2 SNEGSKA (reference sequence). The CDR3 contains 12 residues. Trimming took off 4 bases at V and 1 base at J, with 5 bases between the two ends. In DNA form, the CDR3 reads TGCAGTGCTAATGGGGCCAAAAACATTCAGTACTTC. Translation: CSANGAKNIQYF.